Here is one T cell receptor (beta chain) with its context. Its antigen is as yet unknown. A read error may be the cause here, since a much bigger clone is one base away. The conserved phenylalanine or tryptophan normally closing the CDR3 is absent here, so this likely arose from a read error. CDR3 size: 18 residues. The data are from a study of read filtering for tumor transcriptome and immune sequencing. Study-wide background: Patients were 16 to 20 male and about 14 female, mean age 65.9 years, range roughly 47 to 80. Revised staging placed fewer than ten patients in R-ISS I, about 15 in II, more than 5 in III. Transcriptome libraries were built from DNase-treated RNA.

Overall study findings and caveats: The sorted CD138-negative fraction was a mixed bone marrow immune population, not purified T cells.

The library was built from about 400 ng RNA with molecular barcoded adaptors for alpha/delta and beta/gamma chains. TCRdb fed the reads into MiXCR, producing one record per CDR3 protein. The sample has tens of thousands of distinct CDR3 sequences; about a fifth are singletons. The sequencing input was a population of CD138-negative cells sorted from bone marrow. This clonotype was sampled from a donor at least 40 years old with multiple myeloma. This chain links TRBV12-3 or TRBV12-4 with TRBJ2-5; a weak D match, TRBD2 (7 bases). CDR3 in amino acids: CASSGGVGGGFRSEIQYY. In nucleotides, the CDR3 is TGTGCCAGCAGTGGTGGGGTAGGGGGGGGGTTTAGGTCGGAGATCCAGTACTAC.